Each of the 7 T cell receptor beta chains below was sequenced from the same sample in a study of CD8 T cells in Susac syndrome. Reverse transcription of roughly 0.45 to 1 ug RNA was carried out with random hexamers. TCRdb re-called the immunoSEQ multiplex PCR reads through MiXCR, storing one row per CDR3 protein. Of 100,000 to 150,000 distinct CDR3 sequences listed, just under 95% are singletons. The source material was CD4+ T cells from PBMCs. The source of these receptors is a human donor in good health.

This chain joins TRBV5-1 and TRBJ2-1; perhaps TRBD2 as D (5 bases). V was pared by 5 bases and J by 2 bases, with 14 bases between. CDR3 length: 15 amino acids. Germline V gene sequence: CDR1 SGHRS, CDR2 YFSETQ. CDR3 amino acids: CASSPSAEAYNEQFF. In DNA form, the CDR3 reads TGCGCCAGCAGTCCGTCCGCGGAGGCCTACAATGAGCAGTTCTTC.

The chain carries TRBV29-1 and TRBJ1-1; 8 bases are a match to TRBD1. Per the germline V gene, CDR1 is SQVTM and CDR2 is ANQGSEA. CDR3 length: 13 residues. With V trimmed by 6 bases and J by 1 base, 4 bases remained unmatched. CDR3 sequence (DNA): TGCAGCGTGTACCAGGGGGCGAACACTGAAGCTTTCTTT. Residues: CSVYQGANTEAFF.

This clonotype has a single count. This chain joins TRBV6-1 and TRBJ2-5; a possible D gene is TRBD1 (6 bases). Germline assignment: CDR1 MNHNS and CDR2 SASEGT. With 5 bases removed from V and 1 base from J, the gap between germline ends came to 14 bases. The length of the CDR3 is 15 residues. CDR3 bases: TGTGCCAGCAGTAATGGGGGCCCCATCCAAGAGACCCAGTACTTC. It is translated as CASSNGGPIQETQYF.

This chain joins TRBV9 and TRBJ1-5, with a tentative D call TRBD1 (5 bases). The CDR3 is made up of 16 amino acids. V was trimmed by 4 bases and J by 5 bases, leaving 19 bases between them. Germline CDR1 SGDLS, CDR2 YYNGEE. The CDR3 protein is CASSPHGGGRDQPQHF. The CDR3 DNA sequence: TGTGCCAGCAGCCCGCACGGCGGGGGGAGGGATCAGCCCCAGCATTTT.

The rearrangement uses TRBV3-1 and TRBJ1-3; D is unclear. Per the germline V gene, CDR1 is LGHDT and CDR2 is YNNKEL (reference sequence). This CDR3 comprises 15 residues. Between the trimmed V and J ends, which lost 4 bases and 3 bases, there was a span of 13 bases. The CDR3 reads CASSPRGRFGNTIYF. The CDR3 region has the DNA TGTGCCAGCAGCCCAAGAGGGAGGTTTGGAAACACCATATATTTT.

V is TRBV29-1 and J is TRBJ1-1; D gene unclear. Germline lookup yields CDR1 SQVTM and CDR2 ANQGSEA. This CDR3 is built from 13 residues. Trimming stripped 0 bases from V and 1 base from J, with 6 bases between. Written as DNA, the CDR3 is TGCAGCGTTGAAGATACGGCGAACACTGAAGCTTTCTTT. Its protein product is CSVEDTANTEAFF.

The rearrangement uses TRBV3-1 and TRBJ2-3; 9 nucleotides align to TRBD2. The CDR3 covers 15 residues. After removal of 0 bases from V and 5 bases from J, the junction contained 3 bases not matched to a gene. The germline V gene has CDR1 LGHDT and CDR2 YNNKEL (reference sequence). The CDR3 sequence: CASSQEGLAKDTQYF. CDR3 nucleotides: TGTGCCAGCAGCCAAGAAGGACTAGCGAAAGATACGCAGTATTTT.